This TCR beta chain was captured in a study of cytomegalovirus exposure and HLA in healthy donors. Amplification used 60 Vbeta primers and 13 Jbeta primers. Some clones are missing from TCRdb's copy, which holds only in-frame ones; the method was immunoSEQ multiplex PCR. The top ten clones hold about 15% of a sample with approximately 140,000 clones, 73% of them seen once. Germline V gene lookup returns CDR1 SEHNR and CDR2 FQNEAQ (reference sequence). The CDR3 is 15 amino acids. The J segment lost 4 bases and the V segment lost 3 bases, leaving 4 bases of the junction unmatched. Whole-study results and caveats: TCR beta V- and J-gene trimming was later associated with a missense DCLRE1C variant.

Remarks on this clone: Its target is not known.

This receptor was identified in a human donor in good health. This chain links TRBV7-9 with TRBJ2-3, with 10 bases identical to TRBD1. Sequenced sample: PBMCs. The CDR3 protein is CASSFMGQGSDTQYF. In DNA, the CDR3 is TGTGCCAGCAGCTTTATGGGACAGGGGTCAGATACGCAGTATTTT.